Listed here are 32 T cell receptor beta chains from one sample, sequenced in a study of T cells in Graves' hyperthyroidism and ophthalmopathy. The TCR beta CDR3 regions underwent amplification using RNA transcripts as the source. Primed by the HTBI set, a first-round RT-PCR was run on the TCR CDR3. Each CDR3 protein gets one entry after TCRdb re-called the multiplex PCR reads with MiXCR. The data show about 200,000 distinct CDR3 sequences, about a sixth seen once. The sample consisted of blood. The receptor source for this set is a woman in her 50s with Graves' hyperthyroidism.

The chain is built from TRBV9 and TRBJ1-4; 8 bases are shared with TRBD1. The CDR3 has 18 residues. The V gene's germline CDR1 is SGDLS and CDR2 YYNGEE. Trimming removed 4 bases from V and 0 bases from J; junction bases left unmatched: 11. CDR3: CASSSQGAGSATNEKLFF. CDR3 sequence (DNA): TGTGCCAGCAGCTCCCAGGGGGCAGGATCAGCAACTAATGAAAAACTGTTTTTT.

A word on this clonotype: A much larger clone is a single base away; this may be a read error. The genes are TRBV20-1 and TRBJ1-2; 7 positions match TRBD1. Germline loops: CDR1 DFQATT, CDR2 SNEGSKA (reference sequence). The CDR3 is made up of 13 amino acids. The DNA for the CDR3 is TGCAGTGCTAGAGATGCAGGGGGATATGGCTGCACCTTC. Its translation: CSARDAGGYGCTF.

J is TRBJ1-4 and V is TRBV20-1; unclear D gene. V lost 4 bases and J 13 bases, leaving 19 bases between the germline ends. The CDR3 extends over 13 amino acids. From germline, CDR1 is DFQATT and CDR2 SNEGSKA (reference sequence). CDR3 sequence (DNA): TGCAGTGCTACCCTCGAAGCTTCGAGAGTACTGTTTTTT. This translates into CSATLEASRVLFF.

This clonotype was seen just once. Just one base apart from a much larger clone, this may be a read error. The V call is TRBV15, the J call TRBJ2-1; D tentatively fits TRBD1 or TRBD2 (5 bases each). Germline CDR1 is LNHNV and CDR2 is YYDKDF (reference sequence). The CDR3 runs to 18 residues. Trimming took 3 bases from V and 1 from J, leaving 19 bases between them. The CDR3 DNA follows: TGTGCCACCAGCAGCGATCGTGAGGGGTTGGAATCCTACAATGAGCAGTTCTTC. Amino acids: CATSSDREGLESYNEQFF.

V gene TRBV19 combines with J gene TRBJ1-1; D is unclear. Trimming took 0 bases from V and 6 from J, leaving 11 bases between them. The CDR3 is 14 residues long. Germline V gene sequence: CDR1 LNHDA, CDR2 SQIVND (reference sequence). CDR3 residues: CASSIESVFSEAFF. CDR3 DNA: TGTGCCAGTAGTATAGAGTCCGTATTCTCTGAAGCTTTCTTT.

This clonotype was seen repeatedly, ten times or more. This chain joins TRBV5-1 and TRBJ2-1; D uncertain. The CDR3 is 16 residues long. Trimming took off 4 bases at V and 0 bases at J, with 14 bases between the two ends. CDR1 and CDR2 (germline): SGHRS, YFSETQ. The CDR3 DNA follows: TGCGCCAGCAGCCTAGGACCTTCCGCCTCCTACAATGAGCAGTTCTTC. This gives the protein CASSLGPSASYNEQFF.

In its sample, this clonotype was seen many times. V usage is TRBV11-3 and J usage is TRBJ2-3; D ambiguous. V lost 2 bases and J lost 5, with 8 bases in between. CDR3 length: 13 amino acids. Germline CDR1 is SGHNT and CDR2 is YENEEA. The CDR3 sequence is CASSLRYGDTQYF. In nucleotides, the CDR3 is TGTGCCAGCAGCTTAAGGTACGGAGATACGCAGTATTTT.

This clonotype was picked up a small number of times. The CDR3 here is CASSQTGQGGHQPQHF. DNA for the CDR3: TGCGCCAGCAGCCAAACGGGACAGGGGGGTCATCAGCCCCAGCATTTT. J is TRBJ1-5 and V is TRBV4-1; 11 nucleotides match TRBD1. Germline V lookup: CDR1 MGHRA, CDR2 YSYEKL. CDR3 length equals 16 residues. Trimming removed 2 bases from V and 5 bases from J; junction bases left unmatched: 5.

The chain is built from TRBV18 and TRBJ1-1, with D possibly TRBD1 on 5 matching bases. CDR1 KGHSH and CDR2 LQKENI come from the germline V gene. The V gene lost 3 bases and the J gene lost 3 bases, with 11 bases spanning the gap. The length of the CDR3 is 14 residues. This CDR3 reads CASSPRVGDTEAFF. The CDR3 coding sequence is TGTGCCAGCTCACCCAGGGTGGGGGACACTGAAGCTTTCTTT.

This clonotype was observed many times. In nucleotides, the CDR3 is TGTGCCAGCAGGGAACAGGGGTTAGGGAACACTGAAGCTTTCTTT. As protein: CASREQGLGNTEAFF. The chain combines TRBV12-3 or TRBV12-4 with TRBJ1-1, with 7 bases fitting TRBD1. V lost 6 bases to trimming and J lost 1 base; unmatched junction nucleotides: 8. The CDR3 is 15 amino acids.

In this sample, this clonotype turned up a few times. The chain carries TRBV7-6 and TRBJ2-1; D may correspond to TRBD1 or TRBD2 (5 bases each). The CDR3 sequence is 13 residues long. Trimming stripped 3 bases from V and 7 bases from J, with 10 bases between. Germline loops: CDR1 SGHVS, CDR2 FNYEAQ. The CDR3 DNA reads as TGTGCCAGCAGCTTTTTATGGGGGAATGAGCAGTTCTTC. Its protein is CASSFLWGNEQFF.

V is TRBV28 and J is TRBJ1-2; D is perhaps TRBD1 (5 bases). In germline, CDR1 is MDHEN, CDR2 SYDVKM. Trimming removed 8 bases at V and 7 bases at J, with 14 bases between. The CDR3 is made up of 12 amino acids. The CDR3 loop reads CASGSGLGGYTF. CDR3 in DNA: TGTGCCAGCGGTTCAGGGCTAGGTGGCTACACCTTC.

This clonotype has a count of ten or more. This sequence joins TRBV6-1 and TRBJ2-6; D remains ambiguous. The V gene lost 11 bases and the J gene lost 0 bases, with 17 bases spanning the gap. This CDR3 has 16 residues. Germline-derived CDR1 and CDR2 are MNHNS and SASEGT. The CDR3 sequence: CASLGLLTSGANVLTF. CDR3 nucleotide sequence: TGTGCCTCCCTCGGGCTGCTAACCTCTGGGGCCAACGTCCTGACTTTC.

This clonotype was recorded many times. The chain employs TRBV11-2 and TRBJ2-3; D ambiguous. V lost 2 bases, J lost 0 bases, and 21 bases lay in between. Germline CDR1 and CDR2: SGHAT and FQNNGV. This CDR3 contains 19 residues. In DNA form, the CDR3 reads TGTGCCAGCAGCTTAACACCGACCTTTCGGGCCGCTAGCACAGATACGCAGTATTTT. Its protein is CASSLTPTFRAASTDTQYF.

This chain uses TRBV30 with TRBJ2-7, with 9 bases fitting TRBD2. V gave up 3 bases and J gave up 5 bases; unmatched junction bases: 14. Germline CDR1 reads GTSNPN; CDR2 reads SVGIG (reference sequence). CDR3 size: 16 residues. CDR3 sequence (DNA): TGTGCCTGGAGACTATCCGGGGTAGCGGGAGTAAACGAGCAGTACTTC. Amino acid sequence: CAWRLSGVAGVNEQYF.

In its sample, this clonotype was seen a few times. The chain joins TRBV25-1 to TRBJ2-7; TRBD2 aligns across 10 bases. This CDR3 is built from 22 residues. Germline lookup yields CDR1 MGHDK and CDR2 SYGVNS. The trim removed 3 bases at V and 2 bases at J, leaving 25 bases unmatched. In DNA form, the CDR3 reads TGTGCCAGCAGTGAGGGGAGCGGGAGGGGGAGGGAGGAGGTTTTTAGCCCCTACGAGCAGTACTTC. As protein: CASSEGSGRGREEVFSPYEQYF.

About this clonotype itself: A clone one base away is much larger, so this may be a read error. J is TRBJ2-2 and V is TRBV6-2 or TRBV6-3, with TRBD2 identical over 8 bases. This CDR3 is 16 amino acids long. The V segment lost 4 bases and the J segment 2 bases; nucleotides outside the gene matches: 6. Germline V gives CDR1 MNHEY, CDR2 SVGEGT. For the CDR3, the DNA is TGTGCCAGCAGTTGTCTCGCGGGAGGTAACACCGGGGAGCTGTTTTTT. Amino acid sequence: CASSCLAGGNTGELFF.

The sample holds many counts of this clonotype. The chain is built from TRBV12-3 or TRBV12-4 and TRBJ1-1; TRBD1 might be the D (6 bases). This CDR3 has 13 residues. The ends were cut back, 3 bases at V and 7 bases at J, with 12 bases in the middle. DNA for the CDR3: TGTGCCAGCAGTTTGGGGGGGCGGGTTGAAGCTTTCTTT. Its protein is CASSLGGRVEAFF.

This clonotype was counted many times. The V and J genes are TRBV28 and TRBJ2-1; TRBD2 aligns across 8 bases. The junction had 3 bases not matched to a gene; V was cut back by 8 bases and J by 3 bases. Germline V gives CDR1 MDHEN, CDR2 SYDVKM. This CDR3 is built from 13 residues. The CDR3 spells CASLAGGYNEQFF. The CDR3 DNA is TGTGCCAGCCTAGCGGGCGGCTACAATGAGCAGTTCTTC.

This clonotype was picked up many times. The chain joins TRBV7-3 to TRBJ2-2; 12 bases align to TRBD1. The ends lost 5 bases at V and 4 bases at J; junction bases unmatched: 8. The CDR3 loop spans 17 amino acids. Germline V gene sequence: CDR1 SGHTA, CDR2 FQGTGA. The CDR3 nucleotides read TGTGCCAGCAGCCCGTCGGGACAGGGGGCACTCACCGGGGAGCTGTTTTTT. Protein product: CASSPSGQGALTGELFF.

The genes are TRBV6-2 or TRBV6-3 and TRBJ1-5; D is undetermined. Germline assignment: CDR1 MNHEY and CDR2 SVGEGT. The CDR3 length is 13 residues. Trimming removed 0 bases from V and 8 bases from J, with 8 bases in between. CDR3: CASSYSGMEPQHF. The DNA for the CDR3 is TGTGCCAGCAGTTACTCGGGGATGGAGCCCCAGCATTTT.

The sample holds many counts of this clonotype. The gene calls are TRBV29-1 and TRBJ1-2; D gene uncertain. From germline, CDR1 is SQVTM and CDR2 ANQGSEA. CDR3 length equals 12 residues. The germline V and J ends were trimmed by 5 bases and 7 bases, with 14 bases remaining between them. CDR3 sequence (DNA): TGCAGCGTTCCCCCTTGGGATGGTGGCTACACCTTC. Translated, it gives CSVPPWDGGYTF.

There are many counts of this clonotype. V usage is TRBV6-2 or TRBV6-3 and J usage is TRBJ2-3; 13 positions agree with TRBD2. This CDR3 is 15 amino acids long. Germline CDR1 and CDR2: MNHEY and SVGEGT. The junction had 2 bases not matched to a gene; V was cut back by 2 bases and J by 6 bases. The CDR3 reads CASSYVTSGRDTQYF. The CDR3 bases are TGTGCCAGCAGTTACGTGACTAGCGGGAGGGATACGCAGTATTTT.

This clonotype appeared many times. A read error may account for a junction end that differs from germline. The rearrangement links TRBV27 to TRBJ1-5; a possible D gene is TRBD1 (6 bases). Germline lookup yields CDR1 MNHEY and CDR2 SMNVEV (reference sequence). The CDR3 is 14 amino acids. CDR3 residues: CASSLSTGYQAQHF. The CDR3 coding sequence is TGTGCCAGCAGTTTATCGACAGGATATCAGGCCCAGCATTTT.

The table lists this clonotype with many counts. The chain links TRBV29-1 to TRBJ1-2; TRBD1 matches at 12 bases. Trimming at V came to 5 bases and at J to 5 bases, leaving 9 bases not matched to a gene. Germline values: CDR1 SQVTM, CDR2 ANQGSEA. The CDR3 runs 15 residues. The CDR3 region has the DNA TGCAGCGTTAAGCGGGACAGGGGGCGAGAATATGGCTACACCTTC. Protein: CSVKRDRGREYGYTF.

This chain uses TRBV10-1 with TRBJ2-3; a weak D match, TRBD2 (6 bases). CDR1 is WNHNN and CDR2 is SYGVQD in the germline V gene (reference sequence). Trimming cost V 4 bases and J 8 bases, with 13 bases left between them. The CDR3 has 13 residues. In DNA, the CDR3 is TGCGCCAGCAGTGGGCCCCTCGGGGGTACGCAGTATTTT. Its translation is CASSGPLGGTQYF.

This clonotype was found many times. The V gene is TRBV7-9, the J gene TRBJ2-3, with TRBD2 identical over 8 bases. V was pared by 4 bases and J by 5 bases, with 8 bases of the junction left unmatched. Germline V gene data show CDR1 as SEHNR and CDR2 as FQNEAQ (reference sequence). This CDR3 region has 15 residues. CDR3: CASSSIAGWGDTQYF. In nucleotides, the CDR3 is TGTGCCAGCAGCTCTATAGCGGGATGGGGAGATACGCAGTATTTT.

Many counts were recorded for this clonotype. The gene calls are TRBV6-1 and TRBJ2-3; D tentatively reads TRBD1 or TRBD2 (5 bases each). Germline loops: CDR1 MNHNS, CDR2 SASEGT. V gave up 4 bases and J gave up 1 base, with 12 bases separating them. The CDR3 is made up of 15 amino acids. The CDR3 DNA reads as TGTGCCAGCAGTGGCCGGGACCGAGGCACAGATACGCAGTATTTT. Its translation: CASSGRDRGTDTQYF.

This clonotype appeared many times. The chain uses TRBV30 and TRBJ1-1, with D possibly TRBD1 on 6 matching bases. The CDR3 runs to 14 residues. In germline, CDR1 is GTSNPN, CDR2 SVGIG (reference sequence). V gave up 5 bases and J gave up 3 bases, with 16 bases separating them. The chain's CDR3 is CAWLRPGEHTEAFF. The CDR3 DNA sequence: TGTGCCTGGCTTCGCCCAGGGGAGCACACTGAAGCTTTCTTT.

This clonotype was detected many times. The rearrangement joins TRBV2 to TRBJ2-3; 7 bases map to TRBD2. The CDR3 length is 16 residues. Germline V gene lookup returns CDR1 SNHLY and CDR2 FYNNEI. The J segment lost 2 bases and the V segment lost 6 bases, leaving 11 bases of the junction unmatched. The CDR3 region has the DNA TGTGCCAGCAGGGGGCGGCTAGCGGAATCCACAGATACGCAGTATTTT. As protein: CASRGRLAESTDTQYF.

This clonotype was detected only a few times. J is TRBJ1-5 and V is TRBV12-3 or TRBV12-4, with D hard to call. CDR3 length equals 14 residues. CDR3 sequence: CASQSLRGNQPQHF. CDR3 nucleotide sequence: TGTGCTTCACAATCTCTAAGGGGCAATCAGCCCCAGCATTTT.

There are many counts of this clonotype. CDR3 in amino acids: CSAPWDLWGYGYTF. The CDR3 nucleotides read TGCAGTGCTCCCTGGGACCTCTGGGGGTATGGCTACACCTTC. The gene calls are TRBV20-1 and TRBJ1-2; D may be TRBD1 (5 bases). The CDR3 has 14 amino acids. Germline CDR1 reads DFQATT; CDR2 reads SNEGSKA (reference sequence). Trimming cost V 5 bases and J 5 bases, with 18 bases left between them.